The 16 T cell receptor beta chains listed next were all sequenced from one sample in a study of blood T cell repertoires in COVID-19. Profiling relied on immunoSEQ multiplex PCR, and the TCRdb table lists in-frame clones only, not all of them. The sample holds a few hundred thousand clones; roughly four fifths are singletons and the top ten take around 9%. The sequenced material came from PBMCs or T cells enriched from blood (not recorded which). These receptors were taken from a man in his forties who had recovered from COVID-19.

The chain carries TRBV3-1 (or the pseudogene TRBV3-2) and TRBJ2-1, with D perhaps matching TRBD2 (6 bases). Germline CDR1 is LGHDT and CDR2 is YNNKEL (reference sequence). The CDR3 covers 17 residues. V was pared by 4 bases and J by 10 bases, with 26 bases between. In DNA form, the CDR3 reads TGTGCCAGCAGCCCAGGGCAACCGGGGGTCTCGGCCCAAGAGCAGTTCTTC. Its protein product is CASSPGQPGVSAQEQFF.

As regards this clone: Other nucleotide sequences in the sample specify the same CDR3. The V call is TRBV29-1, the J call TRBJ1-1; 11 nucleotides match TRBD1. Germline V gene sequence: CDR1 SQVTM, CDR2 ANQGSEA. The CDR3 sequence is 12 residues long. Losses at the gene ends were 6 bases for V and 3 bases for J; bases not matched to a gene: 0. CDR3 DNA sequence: TGCAGCGTGGACAGGGGGCACACTGAAGCTTTCTTT. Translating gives CSVDRGHTEAFF.

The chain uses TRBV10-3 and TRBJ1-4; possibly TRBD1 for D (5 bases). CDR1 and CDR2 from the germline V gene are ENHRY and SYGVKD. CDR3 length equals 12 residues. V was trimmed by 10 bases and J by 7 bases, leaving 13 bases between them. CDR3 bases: TGTGCCACCGGCAGGGATGGTGAAAAACTGTTTTTT. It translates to CATGRDGEKLFF.

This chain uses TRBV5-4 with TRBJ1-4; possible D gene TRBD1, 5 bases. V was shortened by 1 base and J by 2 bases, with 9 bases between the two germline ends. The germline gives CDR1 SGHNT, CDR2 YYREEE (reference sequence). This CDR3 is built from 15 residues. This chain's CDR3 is CASSLSAGTNEKLFF. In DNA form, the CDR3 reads TGTGCCAGCAGCTTGTCGGCAGGGACTAATGAAAAACTGTTTTTT.

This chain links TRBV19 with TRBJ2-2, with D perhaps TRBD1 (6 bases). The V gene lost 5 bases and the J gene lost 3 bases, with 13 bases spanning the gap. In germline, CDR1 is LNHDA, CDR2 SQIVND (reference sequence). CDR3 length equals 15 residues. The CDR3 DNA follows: TGTGCCAGTAGTTCCGGGACACTTGACACCGGGGAGCTGTTTTTT. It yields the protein CASSSGTLDTGELFF.

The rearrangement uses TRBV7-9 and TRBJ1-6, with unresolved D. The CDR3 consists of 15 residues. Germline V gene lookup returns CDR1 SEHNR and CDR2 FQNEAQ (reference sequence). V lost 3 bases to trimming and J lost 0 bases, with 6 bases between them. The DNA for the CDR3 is TGTGCCAGCAGCTTCGGTGACTCCTATAATTCACCCCTCCACTTT. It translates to CASSFGDSYNSPLHF.

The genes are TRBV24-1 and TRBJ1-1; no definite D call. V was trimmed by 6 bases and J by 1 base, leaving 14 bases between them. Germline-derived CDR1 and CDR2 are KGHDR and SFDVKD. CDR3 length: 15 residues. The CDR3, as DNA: TGTGCCACCAGTACTACATGGATGGGGAACACTGAAGCTTTCTTT. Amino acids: CATSTTWMGNTEAFF.

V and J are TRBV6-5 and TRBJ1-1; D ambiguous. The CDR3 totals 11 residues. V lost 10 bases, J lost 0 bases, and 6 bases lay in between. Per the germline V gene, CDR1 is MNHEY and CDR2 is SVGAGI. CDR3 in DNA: TGTGCCACCCTTTTGAACACTGAAGCTTTCTTT. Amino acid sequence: CATLLNTEAFF.

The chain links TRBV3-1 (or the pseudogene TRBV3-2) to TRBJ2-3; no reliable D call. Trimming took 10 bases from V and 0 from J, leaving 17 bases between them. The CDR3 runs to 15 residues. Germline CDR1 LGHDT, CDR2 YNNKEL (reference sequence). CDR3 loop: CANPLLADSTDTQYF. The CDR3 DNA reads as TGTGCCAACCCCCTTTTGGCGGATAGCACAGATACGCAGTATTTT.

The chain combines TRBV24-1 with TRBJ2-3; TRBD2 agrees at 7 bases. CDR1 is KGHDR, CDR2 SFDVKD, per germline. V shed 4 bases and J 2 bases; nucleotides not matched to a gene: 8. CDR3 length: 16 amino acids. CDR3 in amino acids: CATSDRWGGSTDTQYF. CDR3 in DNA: TGTGCCACCAGTGACCGTTGGGGGGGTTCCACAGATACGCAGTATTTT.

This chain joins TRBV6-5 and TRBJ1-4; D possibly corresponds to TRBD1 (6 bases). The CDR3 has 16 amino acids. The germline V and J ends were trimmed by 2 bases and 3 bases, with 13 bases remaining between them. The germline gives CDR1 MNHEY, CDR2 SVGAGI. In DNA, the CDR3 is TGTGCCAGCAGTTACGACTACAGGGTCCCTAATGAAAAACTGTTTTTT. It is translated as CASSYDYRVPNEKLFF.

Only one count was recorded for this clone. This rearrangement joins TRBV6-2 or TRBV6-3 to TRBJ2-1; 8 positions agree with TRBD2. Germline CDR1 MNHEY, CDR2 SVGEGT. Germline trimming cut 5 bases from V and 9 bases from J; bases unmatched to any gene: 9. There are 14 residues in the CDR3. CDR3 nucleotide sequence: TGTGCCAGCAGTATCAGGACTAGCTCGGTTGAGCAGTTCTTC. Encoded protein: CASSIRTSSVEQFF.

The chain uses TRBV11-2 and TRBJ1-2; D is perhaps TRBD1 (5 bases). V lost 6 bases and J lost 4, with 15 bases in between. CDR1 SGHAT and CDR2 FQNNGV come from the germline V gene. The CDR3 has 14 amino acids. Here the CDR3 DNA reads TGTGCCAGCAGTAAAGAGCGACAGAGCTATGGCTACACCTTC. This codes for CASSKERQSYGYTF.

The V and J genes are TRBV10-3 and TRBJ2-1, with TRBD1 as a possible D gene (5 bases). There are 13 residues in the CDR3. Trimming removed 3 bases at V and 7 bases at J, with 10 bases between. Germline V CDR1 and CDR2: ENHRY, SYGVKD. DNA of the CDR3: TGTGCCATCAGTGAATACGACAGTAATGAGCAGTTCTTC. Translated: CAISEYDSNEQFF.

The chain's CDR3 is CASSLSGGGSYEQYF. As DNA, the CDR3 is TGTGCCAGCAGTTTATCGGGGGGAGGGTCCTACGAGCAGTACTTC. The chain has TRBV27 and TRBJ2-7, with 7 bases matching TRBD2. The ends lost 0 bases at V and 1 base at J; junction bases unmatched: 3. The CDR3 runs to 15 residues. Germline CDR1 is MNHEY and CDR2 is SMNVEV (reference sequence).

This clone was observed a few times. The chain's CDR3 is CASSLGAVGTEAFF. The CDR3 nucleotides are TGTGCCAGCAGCTTGGGGGCTGTGGGGACTGAAGCTTTCTTT. The chain joins TRBV7-9 to TRBJ1-1, with TRBD1 as a possible D gene (6 bases). V was trimmed by 3 bases and J by 5 bases, leaving 13 bases between them. This CDR3 is built from 14 residues. Germline V gene sequence: CDR1 SEHNR, CDR2 FQNEAQ (reference sequence).